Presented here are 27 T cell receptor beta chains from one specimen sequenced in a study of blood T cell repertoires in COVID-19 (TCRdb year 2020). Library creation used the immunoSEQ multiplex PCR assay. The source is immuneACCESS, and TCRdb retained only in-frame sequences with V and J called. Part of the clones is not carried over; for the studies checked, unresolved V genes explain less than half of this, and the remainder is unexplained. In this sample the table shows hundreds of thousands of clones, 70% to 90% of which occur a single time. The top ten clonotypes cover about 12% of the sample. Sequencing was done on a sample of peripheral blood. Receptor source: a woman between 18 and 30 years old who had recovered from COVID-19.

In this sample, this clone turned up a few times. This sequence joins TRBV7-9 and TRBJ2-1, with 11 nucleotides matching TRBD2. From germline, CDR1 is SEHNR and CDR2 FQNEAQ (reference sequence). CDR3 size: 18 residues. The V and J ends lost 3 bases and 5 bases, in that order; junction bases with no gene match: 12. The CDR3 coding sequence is TGTGCCAGCAGCTTTCTTTTTTCCGGACTAGCGGGCGACAATGAGCAGTTCTTC. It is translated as CASSFLFSGLAGDNEQFF.

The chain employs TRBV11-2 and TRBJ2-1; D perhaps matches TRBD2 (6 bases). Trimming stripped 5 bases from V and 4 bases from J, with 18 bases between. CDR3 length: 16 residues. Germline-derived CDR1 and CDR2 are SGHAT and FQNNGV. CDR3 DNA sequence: TGTGCCAGCAGCCCGCCGTTCTACAGCGGGTACAATGAGCAGTTCTTC. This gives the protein CASSPPFYSGYNEQFF.

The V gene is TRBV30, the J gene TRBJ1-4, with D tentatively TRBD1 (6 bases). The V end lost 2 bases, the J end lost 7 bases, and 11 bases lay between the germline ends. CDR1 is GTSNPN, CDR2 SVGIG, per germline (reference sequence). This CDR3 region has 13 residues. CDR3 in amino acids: CAWSINRVEKLFF. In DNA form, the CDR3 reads TGTGCCTGGAGTATAAACAGGGTTGAAAAACTGTTTTTT.

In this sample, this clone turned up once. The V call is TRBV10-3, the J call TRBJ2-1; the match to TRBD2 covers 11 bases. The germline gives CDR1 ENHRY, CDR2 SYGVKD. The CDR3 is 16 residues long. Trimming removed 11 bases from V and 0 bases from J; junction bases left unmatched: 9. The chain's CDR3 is CAASVGLAGSYNEQFF. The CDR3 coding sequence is TGTGCCGCCAGCGTCGGACTAGCGGGCTCCTACAATGAGCAGTTCTTC.

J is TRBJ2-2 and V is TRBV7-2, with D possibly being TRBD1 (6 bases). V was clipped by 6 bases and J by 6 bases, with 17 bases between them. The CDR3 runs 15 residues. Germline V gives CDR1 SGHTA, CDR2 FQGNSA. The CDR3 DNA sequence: TGTGCCAGCAGTAAATCCGGGACAACGCCCGGGGAGCTGTTTTTT. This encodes CASSKSGTTPGELFF.

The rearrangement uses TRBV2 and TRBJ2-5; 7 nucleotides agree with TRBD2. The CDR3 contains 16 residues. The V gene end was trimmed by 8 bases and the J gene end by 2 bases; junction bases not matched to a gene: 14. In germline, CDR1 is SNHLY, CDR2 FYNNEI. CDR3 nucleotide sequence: TGTGCCAGCCCCCGTGGAGGGGAGGGCCCGCAAGAGACCCAGTACTTC. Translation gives CASPRGGEGPQETQYF.

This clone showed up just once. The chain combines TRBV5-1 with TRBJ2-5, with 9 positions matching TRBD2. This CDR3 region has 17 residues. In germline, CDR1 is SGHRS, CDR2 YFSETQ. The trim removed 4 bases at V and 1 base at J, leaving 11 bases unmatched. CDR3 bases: TGCGCCAGCAGCCCGGCACCGGGGCGGGAGGGCCAAGAGACCCAGTACTTC. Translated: CASSPAPGREGQETQYF.

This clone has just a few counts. The CDR3 DNA reads as TGTGCCTGGATCCCCGAACCTGGACAGGGGAATGGCTACACCTTC. This gives the protein CAWIPEPGQGNGYTF. The chain carries TRBV30 and TRBJ1-2, with TRBD1 identical over 9 bases. The CDR3 is 15 residues long. V lost 4 bases, J lost 6 bases, and 12 bases stayed unmatched. Germline V CDR1 and CDR2: GTSNPN, SVGIG (reference sequence).

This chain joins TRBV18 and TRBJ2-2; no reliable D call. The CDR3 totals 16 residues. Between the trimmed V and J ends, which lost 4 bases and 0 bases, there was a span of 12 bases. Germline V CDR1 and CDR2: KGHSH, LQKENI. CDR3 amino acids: CASSLRLNSNTGELFF. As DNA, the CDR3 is TGTGCCAGCTCACTACGCCTGAACTCGAACACCGGGGAGCTGTTTTTT.

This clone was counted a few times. The CDR3 loop is CASSLKIPGNSPLHF. The CDR3, as DNA: TGTGCCAGCAGCTTAAAAATTCCGGGAAATTCACCCCTCCACTTT. V is TRBV7-3 and J is TRBJ1-6; D not resolved. With 1 base removed from V and 7 bases from J, the gap between germline ends came to 11 bases. Germline CDR1 reads SGHTA; CDR2 reads FQGTGA. The CDR3 is made up of 15 amino acids.

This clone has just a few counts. This CDR3 is CASIGGSSYEQYF. CDR3 DNA sequence: TGTGCCAGTATAGGAGGGAGCTCCTACGAGCAGTACTTC. The chain combines TRBV19 with TRBJ2-7; D perhaps matches TRBD2 (6 bases). This CDR3 spans 13 amino acids. With 7 bases removed from V and 0 bases from J, the gap between germline ends came to 10 bases. CDR1 is LNHDA and CDR2 is SQIVND in the germline V gene (reference sequence).

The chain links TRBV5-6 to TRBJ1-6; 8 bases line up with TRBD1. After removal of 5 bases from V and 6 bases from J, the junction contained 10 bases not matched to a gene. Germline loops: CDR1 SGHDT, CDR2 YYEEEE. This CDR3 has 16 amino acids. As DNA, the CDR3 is TGTGCCAGCAGGGAATTAGGACAGGGCGGTAATTCACCCCTCCACTTT. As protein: CASRELGQGGNSPLHF.

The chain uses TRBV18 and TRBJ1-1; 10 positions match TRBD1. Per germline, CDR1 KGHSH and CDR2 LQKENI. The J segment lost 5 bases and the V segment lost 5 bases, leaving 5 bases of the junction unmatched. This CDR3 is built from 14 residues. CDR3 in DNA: TGTGCCAGCTCATTAGACAGGGGGCCGACTGAAGCTTTCTTT. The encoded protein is CASSLDRGPTEAFF. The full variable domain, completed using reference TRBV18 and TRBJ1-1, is NAGVMQNPRHLVRRRGQEARLRCSPMKGHSHVYWYRQLPEEGLKFMVYLQKENIIDESGMPKERFSAEFPKEGPSILRIQQVVRGDSAAYFCASSLDRGPTEAFFGQGTRLTVV.

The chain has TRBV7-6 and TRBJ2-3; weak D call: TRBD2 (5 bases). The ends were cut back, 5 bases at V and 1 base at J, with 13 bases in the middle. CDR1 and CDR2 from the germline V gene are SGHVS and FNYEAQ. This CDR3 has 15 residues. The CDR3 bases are TGTGCCAGCAGCCTCGTATTGGGAGGCACAGATACGCAGTATTTT. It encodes CASSLVLGGTDTQYF.

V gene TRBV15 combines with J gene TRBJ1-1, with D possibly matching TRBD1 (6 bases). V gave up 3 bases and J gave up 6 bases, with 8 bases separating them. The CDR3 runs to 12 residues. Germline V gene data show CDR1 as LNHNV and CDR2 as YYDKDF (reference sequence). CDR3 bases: TGTGCCACCAGCAGGGGGGGGCCTGAAGCTTTCTTT. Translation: CATSRGGPEAFF. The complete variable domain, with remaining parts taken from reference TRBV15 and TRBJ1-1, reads DAMVIQNPRYQVTQFGKPVTLSCSQTLNHNVMYWYQQKSSQAPKLLFHYYDKDFNNEADTPDNFQSRRPNTSFCFLDIRSPGLGDTAMYLCATSRGGPEAFFGQGTRLTVV.

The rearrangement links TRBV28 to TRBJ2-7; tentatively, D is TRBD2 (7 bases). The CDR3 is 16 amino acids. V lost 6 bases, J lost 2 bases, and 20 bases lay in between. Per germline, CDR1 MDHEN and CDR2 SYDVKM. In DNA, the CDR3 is TGTGCCAGCAGCCTAGGGGGGGGGACGTGGACCTACGAGCAGTACTTC. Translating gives CASSLGGGTWTYEQYF.

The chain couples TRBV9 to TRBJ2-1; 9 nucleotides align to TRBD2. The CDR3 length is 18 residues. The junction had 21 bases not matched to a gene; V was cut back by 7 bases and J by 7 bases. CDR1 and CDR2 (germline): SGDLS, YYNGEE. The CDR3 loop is CASPPGGLAGLTRNEQFF. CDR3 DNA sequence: TGTGCCAGCCCCCCAGGCGGTCTAGCGGGATTAACGAGGAATGAGCAGTTCTTC.

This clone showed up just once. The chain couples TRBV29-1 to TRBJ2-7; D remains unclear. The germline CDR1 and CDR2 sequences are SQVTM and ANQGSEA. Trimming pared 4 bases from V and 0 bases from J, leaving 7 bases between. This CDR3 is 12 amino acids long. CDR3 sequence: CSVVASSYEQYF. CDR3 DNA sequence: TGCAGCGTTGTGGCAAGCTCCTACGAGCAGTACTTC.

CDR3 sequence reads: CASWEADTDTQYF. CDR3 DNA: TGCGCCAGTTGGGAGGCGGACACAGATACGCAGTATTTT. The V call is TRBV10-2, the J call TRBJ2-3, with a tentative D call TRBD2 (6 bases). Trimming took 9 bases from V and 2 from J, leaving 12 bases between them. CDR1 is WSHSY and CDR2 is SAAADI in the germline V gene. The CDR3 has 13 residues.

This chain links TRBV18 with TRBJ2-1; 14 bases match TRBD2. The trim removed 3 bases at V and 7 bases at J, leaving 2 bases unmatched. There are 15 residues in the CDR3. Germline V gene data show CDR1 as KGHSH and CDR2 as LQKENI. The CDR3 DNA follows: TGTGCCAGCTCACCGACTAGCGGGAGGGGAAATGAGCAGTTCTTC. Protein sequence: CASSPTSGRGNEQFF.

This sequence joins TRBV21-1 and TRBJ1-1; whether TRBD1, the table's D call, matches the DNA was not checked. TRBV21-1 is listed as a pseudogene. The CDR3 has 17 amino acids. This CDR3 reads CASSPWDRVGMNTEAFF. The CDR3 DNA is TGTGCCAGCAGCCCCTGGGACAGGGTAGGAATGAACACTGAAGCTTTCTTT.

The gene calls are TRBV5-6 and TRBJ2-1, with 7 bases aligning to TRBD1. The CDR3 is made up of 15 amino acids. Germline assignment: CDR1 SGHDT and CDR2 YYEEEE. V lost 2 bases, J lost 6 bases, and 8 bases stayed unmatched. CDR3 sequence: CASSFTGVAGNEQFF. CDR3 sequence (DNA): TGTGCCAGCAGCTTTACAGGGGTAGCAGGCAATGAGCAGTTCTTC.

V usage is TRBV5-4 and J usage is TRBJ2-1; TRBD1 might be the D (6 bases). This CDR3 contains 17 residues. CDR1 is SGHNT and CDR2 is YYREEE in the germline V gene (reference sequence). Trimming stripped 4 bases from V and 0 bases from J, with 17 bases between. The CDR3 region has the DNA TGTGCCAGCAGCGCCCTGGGGGCTCTCGACTCCTACAATGAGCAGTTCTTC. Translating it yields CASSALGALDSYNEQFF. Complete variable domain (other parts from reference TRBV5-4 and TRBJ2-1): ETGVTQSPTHLIKTRGQQVTLRCSSQSGHNTVSWYQQALGQGPQFIFQYYREEENGRGNFPPRFSGLQFPNYSSELNVNALELDDSALYLCASSALGALDSYNEQFFGPGTRLTVL.

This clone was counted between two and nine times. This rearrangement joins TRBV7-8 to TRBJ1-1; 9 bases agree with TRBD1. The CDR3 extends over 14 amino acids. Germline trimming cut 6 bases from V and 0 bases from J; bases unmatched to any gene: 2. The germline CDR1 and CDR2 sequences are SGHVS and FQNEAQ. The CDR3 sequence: CASRQGAMNTEAFF. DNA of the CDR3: TGTGCCAGCAGACAGGGGGCCATGAACACTGAAGCTTTCTTT. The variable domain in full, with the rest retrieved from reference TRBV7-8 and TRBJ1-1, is GAGVSQSPRYKVAKRGQDVALRCDPISGHVSLFWYQQALGQGPEFLTYFQNEAQLDKSGLPSDRFFAERPEGSVSTLKIQRTQQEDSAVYLCASRQGAMNTEAFFGQGTRLTVV.

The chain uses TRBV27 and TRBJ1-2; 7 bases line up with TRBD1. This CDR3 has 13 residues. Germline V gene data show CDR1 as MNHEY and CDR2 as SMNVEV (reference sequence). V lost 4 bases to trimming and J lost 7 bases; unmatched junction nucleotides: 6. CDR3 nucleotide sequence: TGTGCCAGCAGTTGGCGACAGGGCGGTGGCTACACCTTC. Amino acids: CASSWRQGGGYTF.

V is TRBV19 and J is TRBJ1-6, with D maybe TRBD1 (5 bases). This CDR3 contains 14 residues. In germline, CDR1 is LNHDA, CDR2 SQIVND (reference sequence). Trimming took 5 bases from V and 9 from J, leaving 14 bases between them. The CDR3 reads CASSAQDRSSPLHF. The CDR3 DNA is TGTGCCAGTAGTGCACAGGATAGGAGTTCACCCCTCCACTTT.

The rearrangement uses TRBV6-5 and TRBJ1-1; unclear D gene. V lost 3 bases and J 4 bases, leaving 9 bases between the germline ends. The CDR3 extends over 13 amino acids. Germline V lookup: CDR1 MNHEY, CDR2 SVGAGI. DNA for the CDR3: TGTGCCAGCAGTTATTCGCGGATCACTGAAGCTTTCTTT. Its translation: CASSYSRITEAFF.